The source of this TCR beta chain is a study of blood T cell repertoires in COVID-19. Study-level background: COVID-19 samples, acute and convalescent, were from the United States, Italy and Spain. Sources were T cells, B-cell-depleted T cells, or PBMCs; the material itself was cDNA or gDNA.

The protocol was immunoSEQ multiplex PCR, while the TCRdb copy is restricted to in-frame clones and leaves out a portion. Among roughly 100,000 clones listed, about nine tenths were seen once. Seattle's enrolled individuals joined amid active infection and were then monitored longitudinally. Germline CDR1 and CDR2: LNHDA and SQIVND (reference sequence). The CDR3 covers 15 residues. Trimming took 1 base from V and 2 from J; bases not matched to a gene: 2. The TCR was taken from a man in his late teens or twenties with COVID-19, enrolled during active disease. The chain has TRBV19 and TRBJ2-5; 9 nucleotides agree with TRBD1. Source material: peripheral blood. CDR3 residues: CASSIGQGGQETQYF. DNA of the CDR3: TGTGCCAGTAGTATAGGACAGGGGGGGCAAGAGACCCAGTACTTC.